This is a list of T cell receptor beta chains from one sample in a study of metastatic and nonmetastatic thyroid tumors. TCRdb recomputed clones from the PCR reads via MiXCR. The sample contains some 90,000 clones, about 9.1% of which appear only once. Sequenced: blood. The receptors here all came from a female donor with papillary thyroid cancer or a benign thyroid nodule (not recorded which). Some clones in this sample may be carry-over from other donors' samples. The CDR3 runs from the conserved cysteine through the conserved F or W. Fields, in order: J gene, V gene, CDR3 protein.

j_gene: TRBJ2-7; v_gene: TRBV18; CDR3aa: CASSPEGVLEQYF
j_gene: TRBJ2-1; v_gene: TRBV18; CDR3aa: CASSPVNEQFF
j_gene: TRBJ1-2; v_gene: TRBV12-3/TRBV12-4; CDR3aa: CASSPTGSDGYTF
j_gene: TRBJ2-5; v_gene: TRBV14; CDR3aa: CASSQEYQETQYF
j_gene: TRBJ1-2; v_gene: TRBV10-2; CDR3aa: CASSASSTNYGYTF
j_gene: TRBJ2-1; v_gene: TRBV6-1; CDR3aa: CAGFSGGANYNEQFF
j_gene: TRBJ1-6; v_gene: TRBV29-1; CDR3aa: CSVGSGFDSPLHF
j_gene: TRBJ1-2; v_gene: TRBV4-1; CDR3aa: CASSQDYMLNYGYTF
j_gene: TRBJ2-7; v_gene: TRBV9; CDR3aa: CASSVGPILSYEQYF
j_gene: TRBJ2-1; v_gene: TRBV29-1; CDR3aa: CSVVGPSSYNEQFF
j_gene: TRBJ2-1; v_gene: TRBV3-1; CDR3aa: CASSFRTDNEQFF
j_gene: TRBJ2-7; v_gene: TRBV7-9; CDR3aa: CASTLRQGPYEQYF
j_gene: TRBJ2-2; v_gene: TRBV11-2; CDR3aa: CASSLGGGGGITGELFF
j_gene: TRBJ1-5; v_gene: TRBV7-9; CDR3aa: CASSSQGFNQPQHF
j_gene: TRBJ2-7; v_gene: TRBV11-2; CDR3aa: CASRLVGGPSYEQYF
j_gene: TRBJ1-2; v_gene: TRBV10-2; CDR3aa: CATSTGSGYTF
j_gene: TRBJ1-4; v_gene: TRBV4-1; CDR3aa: CASSLRAGQGEKLFF
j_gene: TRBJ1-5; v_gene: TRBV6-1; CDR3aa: CASSLNRGTNQPQHF
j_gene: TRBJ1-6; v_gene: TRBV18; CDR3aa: CASSPQGTVFGGSPLHF
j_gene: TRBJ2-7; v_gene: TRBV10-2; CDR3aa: CASRGTVVTYEQYF
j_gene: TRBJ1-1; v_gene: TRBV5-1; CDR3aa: CASSLGSGATEAFF
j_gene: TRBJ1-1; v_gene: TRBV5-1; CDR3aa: CASSATGWTEAFF
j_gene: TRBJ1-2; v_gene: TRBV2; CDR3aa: CASSRDRGNYGYTF
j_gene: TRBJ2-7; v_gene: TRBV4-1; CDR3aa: CASSQLFRPGQGSEQYF
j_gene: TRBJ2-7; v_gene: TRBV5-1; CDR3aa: CASSLGAYEQYF
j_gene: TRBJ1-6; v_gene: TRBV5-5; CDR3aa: CASSSGQVNNSPLHF
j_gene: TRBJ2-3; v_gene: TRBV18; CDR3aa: CASSPGNTQYF
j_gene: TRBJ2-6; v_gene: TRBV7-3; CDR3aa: CASSLTGGRANVLTF
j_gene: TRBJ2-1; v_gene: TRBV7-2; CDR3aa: CASSFKRGWNEQFF
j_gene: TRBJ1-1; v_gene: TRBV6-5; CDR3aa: CASSYSEAEAFF
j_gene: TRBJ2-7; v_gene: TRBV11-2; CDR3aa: CASSLGTGSYEQYF
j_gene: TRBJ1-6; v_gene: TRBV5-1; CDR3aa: CASSSGGSPLHF
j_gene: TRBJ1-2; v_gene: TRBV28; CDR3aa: CASSLLGGGGYTF
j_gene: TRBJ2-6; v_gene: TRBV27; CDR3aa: CASGGPRSGSNVLTF
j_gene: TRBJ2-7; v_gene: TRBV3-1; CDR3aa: CASSPSHSGGAYEQYF
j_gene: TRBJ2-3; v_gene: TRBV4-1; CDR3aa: CASSPLRGGTDTQYF
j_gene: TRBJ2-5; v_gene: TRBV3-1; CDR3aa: CASSQGLASGGGQETQYF
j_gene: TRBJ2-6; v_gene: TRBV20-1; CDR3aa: CSARDSMSGANVLTF
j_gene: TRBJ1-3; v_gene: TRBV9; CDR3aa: CASSIRQDTIYF
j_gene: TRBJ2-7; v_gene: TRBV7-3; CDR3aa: CASSLSVGRQYEQYF
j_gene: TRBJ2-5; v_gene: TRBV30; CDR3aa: CAWRNTGVQTQYF
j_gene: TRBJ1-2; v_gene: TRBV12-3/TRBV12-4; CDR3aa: CASSFDGTGYYGYTF
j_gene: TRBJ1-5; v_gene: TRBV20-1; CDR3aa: CSASAAGAGNQPQHF
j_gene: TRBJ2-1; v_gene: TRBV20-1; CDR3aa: CSARPVAGGFYNEQFF
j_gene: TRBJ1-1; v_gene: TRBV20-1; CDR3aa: CSARTGYLEAFF
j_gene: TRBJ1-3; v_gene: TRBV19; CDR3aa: CASSMRVSGGNTIYF